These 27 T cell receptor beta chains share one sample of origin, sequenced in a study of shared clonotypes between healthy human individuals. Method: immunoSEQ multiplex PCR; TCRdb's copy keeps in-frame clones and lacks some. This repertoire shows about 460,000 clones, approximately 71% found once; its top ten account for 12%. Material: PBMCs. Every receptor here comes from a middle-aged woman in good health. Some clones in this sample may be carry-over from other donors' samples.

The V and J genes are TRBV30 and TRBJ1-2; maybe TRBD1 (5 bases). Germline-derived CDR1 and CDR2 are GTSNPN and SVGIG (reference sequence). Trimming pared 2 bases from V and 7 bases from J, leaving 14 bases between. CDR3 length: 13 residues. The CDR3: CAWSISPGGGYTF. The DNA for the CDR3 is TGTGCCTGGAGTATCAGCCCGGGGGGTGGCTACACCTTC.

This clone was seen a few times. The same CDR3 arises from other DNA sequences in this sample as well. The CDR3 sequence: CASSPRGTNTGELFF. CDR3 coding DNA: TGTGCCAGCTCACCACGGGGAACGAACACCGGGGAGCTGTTTTTT. V and J are TRBV18 and TRBJ2-2; D is unclear. Trimming shortened V by 1 base and J by 0 bases, and 6 bases separated the two germline ends. The CDR3 has 15 residues. Germline values: CDR1 KGHSH, CDR2 LQKENI.

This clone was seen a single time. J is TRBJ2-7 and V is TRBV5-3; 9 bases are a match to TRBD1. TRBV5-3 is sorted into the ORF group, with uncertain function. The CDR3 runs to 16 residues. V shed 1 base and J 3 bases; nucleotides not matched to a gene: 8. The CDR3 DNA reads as TGTGCCAGAAGCTTGTTGTTTTGGGGACAGGGCTACGAGCAGTACTTC. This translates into CARSLLFWGQGYEQYF.

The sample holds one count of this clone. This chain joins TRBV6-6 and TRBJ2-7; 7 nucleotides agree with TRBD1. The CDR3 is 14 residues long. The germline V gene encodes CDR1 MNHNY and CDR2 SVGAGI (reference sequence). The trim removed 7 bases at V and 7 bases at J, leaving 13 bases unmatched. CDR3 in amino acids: CASTFDRVKWEQYF. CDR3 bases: TGTGCCAGCACCTTCGACAGGGTGAAATGGGAGCAGTACTTC.

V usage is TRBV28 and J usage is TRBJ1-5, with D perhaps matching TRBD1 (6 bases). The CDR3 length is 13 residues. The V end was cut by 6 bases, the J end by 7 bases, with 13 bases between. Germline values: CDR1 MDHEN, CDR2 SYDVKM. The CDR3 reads CASSWGGQQPQHF. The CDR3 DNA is TGTGCCAGCAGCTGGGGGGGGCAACAGCCCCAGCATTTT.

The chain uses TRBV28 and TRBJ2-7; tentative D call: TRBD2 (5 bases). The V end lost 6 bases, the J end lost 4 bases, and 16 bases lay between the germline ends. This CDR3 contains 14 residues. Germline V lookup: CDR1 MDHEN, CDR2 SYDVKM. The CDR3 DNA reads TGTGCCAGCAGCACGTTCGGGCGCGGGTACGAGCAGTACTTC. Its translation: CASSTFGRGYEQYF.

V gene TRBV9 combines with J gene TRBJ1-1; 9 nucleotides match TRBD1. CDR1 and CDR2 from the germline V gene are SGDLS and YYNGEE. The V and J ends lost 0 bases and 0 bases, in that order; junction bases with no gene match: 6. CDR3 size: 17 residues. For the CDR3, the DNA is TGTGCCAGCAGCGTAGGGGCCGGGACAGGGATGAACACTGAAGCTTTCTTT. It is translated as CASSVGAGTGMNTEAFF.

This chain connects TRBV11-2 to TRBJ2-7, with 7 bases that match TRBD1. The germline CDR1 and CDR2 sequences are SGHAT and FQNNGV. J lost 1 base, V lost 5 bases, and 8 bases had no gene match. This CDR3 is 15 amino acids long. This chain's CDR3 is CASSPRWDSSYEQYF. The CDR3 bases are TGTGCCAGCAGCCCCCGGTGGGACAGTTCCTACGAGCAGTACTTC.

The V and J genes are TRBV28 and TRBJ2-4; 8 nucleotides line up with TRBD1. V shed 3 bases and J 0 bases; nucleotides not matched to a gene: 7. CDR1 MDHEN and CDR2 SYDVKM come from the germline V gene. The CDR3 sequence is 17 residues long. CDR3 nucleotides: TGTGCCAGCAGTTTTCCCACAGGGGGACTAGCCAAAAACATTCAGTACTTC. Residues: CASSFPTGGLAKNIQYF.

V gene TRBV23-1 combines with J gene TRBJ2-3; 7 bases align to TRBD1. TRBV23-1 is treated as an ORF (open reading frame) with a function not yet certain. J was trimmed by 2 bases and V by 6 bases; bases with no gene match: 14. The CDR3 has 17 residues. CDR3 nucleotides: TGCGCCAGCAGCCCCTCAGACAGGGTTAATAACACAGATACGCAGTATTTT. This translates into CASSPSDRVNNTDTQYF.

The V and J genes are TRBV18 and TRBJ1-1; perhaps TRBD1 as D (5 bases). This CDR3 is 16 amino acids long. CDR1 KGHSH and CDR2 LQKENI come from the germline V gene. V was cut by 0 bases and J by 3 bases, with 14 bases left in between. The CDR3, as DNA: TGTGCCAGCTCACCACCTCCGGTCCGGGGCTACACTGAAGCTTTCTTT. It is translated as CASSPPPVRGYTEAFF.

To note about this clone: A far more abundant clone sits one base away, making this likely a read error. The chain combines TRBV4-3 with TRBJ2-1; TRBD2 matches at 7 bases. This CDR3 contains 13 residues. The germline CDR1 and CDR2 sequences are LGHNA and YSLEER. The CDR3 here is CGSSQEPVTSKFF. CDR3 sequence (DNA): TGCGGCAGCAGCCAAGAGCCGGTGACTAGCAAGTTCTTC.

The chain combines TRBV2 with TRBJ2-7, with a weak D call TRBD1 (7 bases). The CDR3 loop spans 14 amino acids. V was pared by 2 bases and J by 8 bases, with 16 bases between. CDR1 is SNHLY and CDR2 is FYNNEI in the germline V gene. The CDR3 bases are TGTGCCAGCAGTGAATCGGACAGGACTACGAAGCAGTACTTC. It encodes CASSESDRTTKQYF.

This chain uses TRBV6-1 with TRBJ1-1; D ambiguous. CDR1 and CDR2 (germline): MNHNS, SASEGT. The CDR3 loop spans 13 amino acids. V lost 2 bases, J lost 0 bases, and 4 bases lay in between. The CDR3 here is CASSEKLNTEAFF. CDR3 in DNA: TGTGCCAGCAGTGAAAAGCTGAACACTGAAGCTTTCTTT.

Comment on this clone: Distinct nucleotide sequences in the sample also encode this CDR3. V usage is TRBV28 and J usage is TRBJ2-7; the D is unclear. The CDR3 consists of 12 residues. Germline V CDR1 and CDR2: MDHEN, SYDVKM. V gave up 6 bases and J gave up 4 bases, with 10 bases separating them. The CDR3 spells CASSLQGYEQYF. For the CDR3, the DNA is TGTGCCAGCAGCCTCCAAGGGTACGAGCAGTACTTC. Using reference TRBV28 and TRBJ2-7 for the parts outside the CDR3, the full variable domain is DVKVTQSSRYLVKRTGEKVFLECVQDMDHENMFWYRQDPGLGLRLIYFSYDVKMKEKGDIPEGYSVSREKKERFSLILESASTNQTSMYLCASSLQGYEQYFGPGTRLTVT.

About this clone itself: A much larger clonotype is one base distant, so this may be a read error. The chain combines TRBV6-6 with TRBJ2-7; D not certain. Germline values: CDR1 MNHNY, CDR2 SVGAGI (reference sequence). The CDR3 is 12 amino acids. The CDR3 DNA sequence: TGTGCCAGCACTGCTGACCCCTACGAGCAGCACTTC. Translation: CASTADPYEQHF.

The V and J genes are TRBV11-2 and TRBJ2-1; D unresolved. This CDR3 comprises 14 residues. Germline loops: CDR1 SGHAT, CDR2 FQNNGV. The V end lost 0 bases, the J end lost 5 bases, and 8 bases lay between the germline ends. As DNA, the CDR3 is TGTGCCAGCAGCTTAGATTACAGCAACAATGAGCAGTTCTTC. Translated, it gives CASSLDYSNNEQFF. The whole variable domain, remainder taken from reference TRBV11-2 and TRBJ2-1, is EAGVAQSPRYKIIEKRQSVAFWCNPISGHATLYWYQQILGQGPKLLIQFQNNGVVDDSQLPKDRFSAERLKGVDSTLKIQPAKLEDSAVYLCASSLDYSNNEQFFGPGTRLTVL.

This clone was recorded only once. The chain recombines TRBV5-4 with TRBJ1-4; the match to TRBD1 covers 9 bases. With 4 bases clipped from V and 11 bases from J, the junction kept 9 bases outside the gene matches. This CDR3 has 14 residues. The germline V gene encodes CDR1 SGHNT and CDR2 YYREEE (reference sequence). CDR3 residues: CASSTRDRAEKLFF. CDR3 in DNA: TGTGCCAGCAGCACCCGGGACAGGGCTGAGAAACTGTTTTTT.

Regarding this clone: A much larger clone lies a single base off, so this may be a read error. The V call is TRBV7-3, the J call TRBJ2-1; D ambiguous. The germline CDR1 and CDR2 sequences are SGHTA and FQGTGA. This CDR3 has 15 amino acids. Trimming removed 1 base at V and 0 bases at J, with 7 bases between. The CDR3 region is CASSLKESSYNEQFF. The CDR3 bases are TGTGCCAGCAGCTTAAAAGAGAGCTCCTACAATGAGCAGTTCTTC.

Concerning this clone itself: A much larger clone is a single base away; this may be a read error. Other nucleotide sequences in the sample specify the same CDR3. CDR3 sequence: CASSVAQNNEQFF. CDR3 nucleotide sequence: TGTGCCAGCAGCGTTGCACAGAACAATGAGCAGTTCTTC. The chain joins TRBV9 to TRBJ2-1; the D is unclear. Trimming pared 2 bases from V and 5 bases from J, leaving 8 bases between. CDR1 and CDR2 (germline): SGDLS, YYNGEE. The CDR3 length is 13 residues.

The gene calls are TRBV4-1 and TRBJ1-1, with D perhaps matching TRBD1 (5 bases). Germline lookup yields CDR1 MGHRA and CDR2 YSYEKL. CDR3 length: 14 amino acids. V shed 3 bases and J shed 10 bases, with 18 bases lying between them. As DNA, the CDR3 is TGCGCCAGCAGCCAGCCTTTAGGACCGGGGGGAGCTTTCTTT. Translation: CASSQPLGPGGAFF.

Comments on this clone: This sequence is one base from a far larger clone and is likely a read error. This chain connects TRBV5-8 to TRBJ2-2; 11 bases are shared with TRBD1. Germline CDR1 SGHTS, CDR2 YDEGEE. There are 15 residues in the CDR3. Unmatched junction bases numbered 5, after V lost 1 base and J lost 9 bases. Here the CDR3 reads CASSLPGTGGRELFF. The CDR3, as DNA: TGTGCCAGCAGCTTGCCGGGGACAGGGGGACGGGAGCTGTTTTTT.

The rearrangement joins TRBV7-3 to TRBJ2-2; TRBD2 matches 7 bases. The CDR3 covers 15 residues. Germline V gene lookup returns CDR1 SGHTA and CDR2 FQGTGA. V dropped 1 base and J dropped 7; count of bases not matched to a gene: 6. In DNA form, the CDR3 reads TGTGCCAGCAGCTTAAGACTAGCTGGAGACGGGGAGCTGTTTTTT. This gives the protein CASSLRLAGDGELFF.

The CDR3 sequence is CASISEGQGKDEQYF. The CDR3 DNA is TGTGCCAGCATCTCGGAGGGACAGGGTAAGGACGAGCAGTACTTC. This chain connects TRBV28 to TRBJ2-7; 9 nucleotides align to TRBD1. The germline V gene encodes CDR1 MDHEN and CDR2 SYDVKM. Unmatched junction bases numbered 12, after V lost 7 bases and J lost 5 bases. This CDR3 spans 15 amino acids. The variable domain in full, completed from reference TRBV28 and TRBJ2-7, reads DVKVTQSSRYLVKRTGEKVFLECVQDMDHENMFWYRQDPGLGLRLIYFSYDVKMKEKGDIPEGYSVSREKKERFSLILESASTNQTSMYLCASISEGQGKDEQYFGPGTRLTVT.

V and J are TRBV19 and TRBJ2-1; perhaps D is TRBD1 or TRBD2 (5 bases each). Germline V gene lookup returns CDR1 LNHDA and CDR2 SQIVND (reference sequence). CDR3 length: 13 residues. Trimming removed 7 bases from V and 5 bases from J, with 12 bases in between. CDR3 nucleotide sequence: TGTGCCAGTAATCCCGGGACCGACAATGAGCAGTTCTTC. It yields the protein CASNPGTDNEQFF.

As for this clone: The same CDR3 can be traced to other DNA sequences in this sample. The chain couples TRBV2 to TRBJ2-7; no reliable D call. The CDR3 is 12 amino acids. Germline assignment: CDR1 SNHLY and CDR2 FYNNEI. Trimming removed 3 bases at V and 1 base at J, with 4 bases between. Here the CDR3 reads CASSEGSYEQYF. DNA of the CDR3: TGTGCCAGCAGTGAGGGGTCCTACGAGCAGTACTTC.

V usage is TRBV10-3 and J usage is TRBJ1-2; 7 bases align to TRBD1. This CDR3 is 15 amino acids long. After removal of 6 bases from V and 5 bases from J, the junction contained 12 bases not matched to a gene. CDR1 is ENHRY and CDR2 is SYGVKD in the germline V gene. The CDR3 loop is CAISVVPGTVYGYTF. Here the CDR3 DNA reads TGTGCCATCAGCGTTGTTCCGGGGACAGTATATGGCTACACCTTC.